These 5 T cell receptor beta chains were all obtained from the same sample, sequenced in a study of neurological immune-mediated disorders (dated by TCRdb to the late 2010s). Libraries came from 5' RACE. TCRdb names Illumina HiSeq 2500 as the instrument used. TCRdb passed the public sequencing reads through fastp at Q25 and MiXCR, retaining productive beta sequences. Merged by CDR3 protein, the rows form single entries marked with the most common genes and DNA. The sample contains 55,000 to 65,000 distinct CDR3 sequences, less than 4% of them found a single time. The ten largest clonotypes hold around 2.1% of the sample. The specimen sequenced was PBMCs. Receptor source: a woman aged 45-65 years with multiple sclerosis.

This clonotype was seen many times. The V call is TRBV5-1, the J call TRBJ2-7, with no clear D. There are 11 residues in the CDR3. With 0 bases removed from V and 6 bases from J, the gap between germline ends came to 4 bases. In germline, CDR1 is SGHRS, CDR2 YFSETQ. Here the CDR3 reads CASSLGGEQYF. The CDR3 bases are TGCGCCAGCAGCTTGGGGGGCGAGCAGTACTTC. Filled out from reference TRBV5-1 and TRBJ2-7, the complete variable domain reads KAGVTQTPRYLIKTRGQQVTLSCSPISGHRSVSWYQQTPGQGLQFLFEYFSETQRNKGNFPGRFSGRQFSNSRSEMNVSTLELGDSALYLCASSLGGEQYFGPGTRLTVT.

This clonotype was counted at least ten times. The chain couples TRBV18 to TRBJ2-1; the match to TRBD2 covers 8 bases. Trimming cost V 5 bases and J 7 bases; bases outside gene matches: 13. Germline assignment: CDR1 KGHSH and CDR2 LQKENI. The CDR3 has 16 residues. Here the CDR3 reads CASSSLKPGLGNEQFF. In nucleotides, the CDR3 is TGTGCCAGCTCATCACTTAAACCGGGACTAGGAAATGAGCAGTTCTTC. Looking up the rest from reference TRBV18 and TRBJ2-1 gives the full variable domain: NAGVMQNPRHLVRRRGQEARLRCSPMKGHSHVYWYRQLPEEGLKFMVYLQKENIIDESGMPKERFSAEFPKEGPSILRIQQVVRGDSAAYFCASSSLKPGLGNEQFFGPGTRLTVL.

This clonotype was seen ten or more times. The rearrangement links TRBV10-3 to TRBJ1-5; D is unresolved. In germline, CDR1 is ENHRY, CDR2 SYGVKD. The CDR3 spans 14 residues. Trimming cost V 2 bases and J 5 bases, with 10 bases left between them. The CDR3: CAISEGGGDQPQHF. DNA for the CDR3: TGTGCCATCAGTGAGGGTGGTGGAGATCAGCCCCAGCATTTT.

This clonotype was recorded many times. The chain couples TRBV5-1 to TRBJ1-1, with no clear D. Germline CDR1 and CDR2: SGHRS and YFSETQ. The CDR3 consists of 13 residues. V was shortened by 0 bases and J by 7 bases, with 10 bases between the two germline ends. DNA for the CDR3: TGCGCCAGCAGCTTGGCTGCCCGGAATGAAGCTTTCTTT. Translating gives CASSLAARNEAFF.

The V gene is TRBV29-1, the J gene TRBJ1-1; D possibly corresponds to TRBD1 (6 bases). Germline loops: CDR1 SQVTM, CDR2 ANQGSEA. The CDR3 is 14 amino acids. With 4 bases removed from V and 2 bases from J, the gap between germline ends came to 14 bases. The CDR3 reads CSVVGAGQNTEAFF. DNA for the CDR3: TGCAGCGTTGTGGGGGCAGGGCAAAACACTGAAGCTTTCTTT.